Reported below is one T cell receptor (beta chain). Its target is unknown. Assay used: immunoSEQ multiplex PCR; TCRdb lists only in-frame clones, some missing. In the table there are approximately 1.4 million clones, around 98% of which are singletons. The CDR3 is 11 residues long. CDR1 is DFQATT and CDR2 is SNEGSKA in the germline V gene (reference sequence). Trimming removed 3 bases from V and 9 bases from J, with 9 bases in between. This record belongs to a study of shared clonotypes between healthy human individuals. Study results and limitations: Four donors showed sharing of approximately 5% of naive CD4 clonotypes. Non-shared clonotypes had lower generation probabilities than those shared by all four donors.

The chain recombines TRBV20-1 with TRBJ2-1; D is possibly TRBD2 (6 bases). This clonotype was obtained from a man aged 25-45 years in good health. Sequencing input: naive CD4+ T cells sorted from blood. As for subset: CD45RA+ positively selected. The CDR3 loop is CSASPGLEQFF. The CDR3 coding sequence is TGCAGTGCTAGCCCGGGACTTGAGCAGTTCTTC.